The entry below describes one T cell receptor beta chain. Its antigen remains unidentified. The germline gives CDR1 MGHDK, CDR2 SYGVNS. This CDR3 comprises 14 residues. The entry originates in a study of cytomegalovirus exposure and HLA in healthy donors. Findings of the study overall: Excluded were some V segments that proved indistinguishable, including TRBV6-2 and TRBV6-3.

The PCR contained 60 Vbeta and 13 Jbeta primers. In the original analysis: Roughly 11 million shared chains were among the approximately 87 million unique TCR beta chains that a later analysis counted. Using immunoSEQ multiplex PCR, the repertoire was profiled, and TCRdb retains in-frame clones only, with some absent. D and trimming were read from the DNA, whereas the V and J calls and clone size are those reported in that table. The repertoire includes 150,000 to 200,000 clones, 80% to 85% of them detected once, and about 1% sits in the top ten. Healthy bone marrow donors made up the donors. Input material: PBMCs. This clonotype was obtained from a woman aged 35 to 49 in good health and CMV-seronegative. This sequence joins TRBV25-1 and TRBJ2-5; no clear D. The better agreement between TRBJ2-7 and the DNA end casts doubt on the J call. The CDR3 DNA reads as TGTGCCAGCAGTGAATTGGGTCAGGTCTACGAGCAGTACTTC. The encoded protein is CASSELGQVYEQYF.